Below are 13 T cell receptor beta chains sequenced from a single sample in a study of cytomegalovirus exposure and HLA in healthy donors. Both 60 Vbeta primers and 13 Jbeta primers went into the PCR. Clones were read by immunoSEQ multiplex PCR, and TCRdb kept only the in-frame ones, dropping some. The repertoire includes around 140,000 clones, over 65% of them detected once, and 10% to 15% sits in the top ten. What was sequenced was PBMCs. These receptors were taken from a man in his forties or fifties in good health and CMV-seropositive.

The chain combines TRBV7-9 with TRBJ1-3; a possible D gene is TRBD1 (5 bases). With 2 bases removed from V and 4 bases from J, the gap between germline ends came to 15 bases. Germline CDR1 is SEHNR and CDR2 is FQNEAQ (reference sequence). The CDR3 runs to 16 residues. The CDR3 sequence is CASSLRQGGSGNTIYF. CDR3 DNA: TGTGCCAGCAGCTTACGTCAGGGAGGGTCAGGAAACACCATATATTTT.

CDR3 loop: CASSLGLPNVLTF. In DNA, the CDR3 is TGTGCCAGCAGCCTGGGACTACCCAACGTCCTGACTTTC. This chain links TRBV7-9 with TRBJ2-6, with 7 bases lining up with TRBD2. The CDR3 is made up of 13 amino acids. The V gene's germline CDR1 is SEHNR and CDR2 FQNEAQ (reference sequence). The V segment lost 5 bases and the J segment 8 bases; nucleotides outside the gene matches: 3.

This clone is a singleton in its sample. In DNA form, the CDR3 reads TGTGCCAGCAGCTTAGTAGCGGGACTGTACAATGAGCAGTTCTTC. Residues: CASSLVAGLYNEQFF. The chain employs TRBV7-8 and TRBJ2-1; 8 bases line up with TRBD2. This CDR3 has 15 amino acids. With 1 base clipped from V and 4 bases from J, the junction kept 3 bases outside the gene matches. CDR1 SGHVS and CDR2 FQNEAQ come from the germline V gene.

The chain carries TRBV27 and TRBJ1-4, with 7 positions matching TRBD1. The V segment lost 5 bases and the J segment 2 bases; nucleotides outside the gene matches: 2. The CDR3 contains 14 residues. Germline-derived CDR1 and CDR2 are MNHEY and SMNVEV (reference sequence). The CDR3 reads CASSLTGTNEKLFF. The CDR3 DNA follows: TGTGCCAGCAGTCTGACAGGGACTAATGAAAAACTGTTTTTT.

The chain employs TRBV9 and TRBJ1-1; D not resolved. The CDR3 extends over 15 amino acids. Germline assignment: CDR1 SGDLS and CDR2 YYNGEE. V was clipped by 0 bases and J by 4 bases, with 13 bases between them. The DNA for the CDR3 is TGTGCCAGCAGCGTAGATGAGGGATTCGGCACTGAAGCTTTCTTT. Protein: CASSVDEGFGTEAFF. Looking up the rest from reference TRBV9 and TRBJ1-1 gives the full variable domain: DSGVTQTPKHLITATGQRVTLRCSPRSGDLSVYWYQQSLDQGLQFLIQYYNGEERAKGNILERFSAQQFPDLHSELNLSSLELGDSALYFCASSVDEGFGTEAFFGQGTRLTVV.

This clone was seen only once. The V gene is TRBV27, the J gene TRBJ1-3, with D tentatively TRBD1 (6 bases). V was cut by 3 bases and J by 2 bases, with 8 bases left in between. The CDR3 is 14 amino acids. Germline-derived CDR1 and CDR2 are MNHEY and SMNVEV (reference sequence). CDR3 sequence reads: CASSFTGTGNTIYF. The CDR3 nucleotides are TGTGCCAGCAGTTTTACAGGGACTGGAAACACCATATATTTT.

The V call is TRBV7-6, the J call TRBJ1-2; D possibly corresponds to TRBD1 (5 bases). V lost 5 bases to trimming and J lost 3 bases, with 16 bases between them. The CDR3 is 15 residues long. Per germline, CDR1 SGHVS and CDR2 FNYEAQ. Here the CDR3 DNA reads TGTGCCAGCAGCCAGAATGGGGCAAGCGACTATGGCTACACCTTC. Protein sequence: CASSQNGASDYGYTF.

This chain links TRBV28 with TRBJ1-1, with D uncertain. The germline V and J ends were trimmed by 1 base and 1 base, with 7 bases remaining between them. In germline, CDR1 is MDHEN, CDR2 SYDVKM. The CDR3 runs to 14 residues. CDR3: CASSLSAGNTEAFF. In DNA form, the CDR3 reads TGTGCCAGCAGTTTATCGGCAGGGAACACTGAAGCTTTCTTT.

This clone has a single count. V usage is TRBV18 and J usage is TRBJ2-2, with 10 bases that match TRBD1. The CDR3 runs 19 residues. From germline, CDR1 is KGHSH and CDR2 LQKENI. V dropped 2 bases and J dropped 6; count of bases not matched to a gene: 15. The CDR3 region has the DNA TGTGCCAGCTCACCAAGGGCTCAATCGACAGGGGGCGCGTCCGGGGAGCTGTTTTTT. Translating gives CASSPRAQSTGGASGELFF. Based on the CDR3 plus reference TRBV18 and TRBJ2-2, the full variable domain is NAGVMQNPRHLVRRRGQEARLRCSPMKGHSHVYWYRQLPEEGLKFMVYLQKENIIDESGMPKERFSAEFPKEGPSILRIQQVVRGDSAAYFCASSPRAQSTGGASGELFFGEGSRLTVL.

The chain joins TRBV5-1 to TRBJ1-1, with D possibly matching TRBD1 (6 bases). V lost 4 bases, J lost 4 bases, and 14 bases lay in between. Germline CDR1 is SGHRS and CDR2 is YFSETQ. This CDR3 spans 14 amino acids. The CDR3: CASSREQGSTEAFF. In nucleotides, the CDR3 is TGCGCCAGCAGCAGGGAACAGGGATCCACTGAAGCTTTCTTT.

The rearrangement joins TRBV5-4 to TRBJ1-6; 12 bases map to TRBD1. V lost 4 bases and J lost 9; bases outside the gene matches: 5. Germline V gene lookup returns CDR1 SGHNT and CDR2 YYREEE (reference sequence). This CDR3 has 15 residues. In DNA, the CDR3 is TGTGCCAGCAGCCCCGGGACAGGGGGCGCTTCACCCCTCCACTTT. Its protein product is CASSPGTGGASPLHF.

The CDR3 here is CASSLLQGDRSTEAFF. DNA of the CDR3: TGTGCCAGCAGCTTACTGCAGGGGGACCGGAGCACTGAAGCTTTCTTT. The chain employs TRBV11-2 and TRBJ1-1; 7 nucleotides line up with TRBD1. Germline V gene lookup returns CDR1 SGHAT and CDR2 FQNNGV. There are 16 residues in the CDR3. V shed 2 bases, J shed 4 bases, and the junction held 10 bases outside the gene matches.

This chain joins TRBV28 and TRBJ2-7; TRBD1 aligns across 7 bases. Germline-derived CDR1 and CDR2 are MDHEN and SYDVKM. Germline trimming cut 5 bases from V and 0 bases from J; bases unmatched to any gene: 10. The CDR3 consists of 16 residues. The CDR3 here is CASSPLTGVRSYEQYF. DNA for the CDR3: TGTGCCAGCAGTCCGCTCACAGGGGTACGCTCCTACGAGCAGTACTTC. The variable domain in full, completed from reference TRBV28 and TRBJ2-7, reads DVKVTQSSRYLVKRTGEKVFLECVQDMDHENMFWYRQDPGLGLRLIYFSYDVKMKEKGDIPEGYSVSREKKERFSLILESASTNQTSMYLCASSPLTGVRSYEQYFGPGTRLTVT.